This T cell receptor (beta chain) was observed in a study of cytomegalovirus exposure and HLA in healthy donors. The study's findings and limits: Follow-up analysis later connected one missense variant in DCLRE1C with trimming of TCR beta V- and J-genes. Reports state that TCR beta sequences accurately predicted most subjects' HLA-A and HLA-B alleles. Follow-up analysis found HLA locus-dependent TCR association rates, highest for DRB1 and lowest for HLA-C. It was assumed in the presence/absence analyses that sequencing depth was roughly uniform across donors.

The PCR employed 60 Vbeta primers together with 13 Jbeta primers. Sequencing used immunoSEQ multiplex PCR; TCRdb keeps in-frame clones, though not all of them. The sample records 130,000 to 150,000 clones, about 73% being singletons. CDR1 and CDR2 (germline): GTSNPN, SVGIG (reference sequence). Between the trimmed V and J ends, which lost 3 bases and 7 bases, there was a span of 7 bases. This CDR3 region has 12 residues. This clone was seen a handful of times. Its specificity is not known. The source of this sequence is a man aged 40-55 years in good health and CMV-seropositive. V gene TRBV30 combines with J gene TRBJ1-6, with D tentatively TRBD1 (6 bases). The sample was PBMCs. DNA for the CDR3: TGTGCCTGGAGCACAGGGAATTCACCCCTCCACTTT. Translating it yields CAWSTGNSPLHF.